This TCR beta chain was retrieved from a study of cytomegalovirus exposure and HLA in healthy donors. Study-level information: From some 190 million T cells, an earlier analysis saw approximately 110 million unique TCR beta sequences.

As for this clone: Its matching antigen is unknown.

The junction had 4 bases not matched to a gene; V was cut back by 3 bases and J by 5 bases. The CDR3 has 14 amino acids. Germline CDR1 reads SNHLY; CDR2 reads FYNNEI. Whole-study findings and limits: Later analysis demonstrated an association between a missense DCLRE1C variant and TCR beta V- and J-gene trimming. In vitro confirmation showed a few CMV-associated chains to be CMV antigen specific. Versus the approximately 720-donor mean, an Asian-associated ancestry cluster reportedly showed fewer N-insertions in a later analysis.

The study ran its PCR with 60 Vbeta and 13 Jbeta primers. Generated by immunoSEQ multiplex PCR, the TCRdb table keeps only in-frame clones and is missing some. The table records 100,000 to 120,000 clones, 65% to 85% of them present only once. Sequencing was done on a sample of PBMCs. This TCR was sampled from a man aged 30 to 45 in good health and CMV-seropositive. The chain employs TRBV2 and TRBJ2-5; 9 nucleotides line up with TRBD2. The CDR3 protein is CASSEGLAVETQYF. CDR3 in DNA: TGTGCCAGCAGTGAGGGACTAGCTGTCGAGACCCAGTACTTC.